This entry describes one T cell receptor (beta chain). Without the conserved terminal phenylalanine or tryptophan, this CDR3 likely stems from a read error. The DNA is omitted, as the CDR3 cannot be located on it reliably, and the CDR3 follows TCRdb's listing. CDR1 and CDR2 (germline): ENHRY, SYGVKD. The CDR3 comprises 17 residues, both ends counted. The record originates from a study of tumor and adjacent non-tumor tissue in lung cancer. This sample's RNA came from whole unsorted tissue. The normal lung tissue was taken more than 3 cm from the tumor edge. A modified ARM-PCR protocol with three rounds of nested PCR amplified TCRbeta. TCRdb re-called the multiplex PCR reads with MiXCR, one entry per CDR3 protein. The repertoire has about 48,000 distinct CDR3 sequences, less than 70% of them found once; the top ten carry roughly 31%.

Sequenced sample: distant non-tumor lung tissue. This receptor was taken from a woman aged 70-85 years with non-small cell lung cancer. The V and J genes are TRBV10-3 and TRBJ2-1. CDR3 sequence reads: CAISGQALASSYNERFL.